This entry describes one T cell receptor (beta chain). Enrollment of patients from Seattle took place during active infection, with longitudinal follow-up. This sample was included in a study of blood T cell repertoires in COVID-19. The wider study: Acute and convalescent COVID-19 samples came from the United States, Italy and Spain. PBMCs, B-cell-depleted T cells, or T cells provided the cDNA or gDNA that made up the material.

Per the authors' pipeline: Nucleated cell counts were estimated from reference gene primer amplification. Clones were sequenced by immunoSEQ multiplex PCR, and TCRdb holds only the in-frame ones, with some missing. The D gene and trimming were derived from the DNA, and the V and J assignments and clone size from that table. Among about 49,000 clones, roughly 79% were seen once, and the ten largest hold approximately 20%. Germline V CDR1 and CDR2: DFQATT, SNEGSKA (reference sequence). V lost 3 bases, J lost 16 bases, and 3 bases stayed unmatched. CDR3 length: 11 residues. Sequenced: peripheral blood. The V gene is TRBV20-1, the J gene TRBJ2-1; 13 bases agree with TRBD2. This clonotype was obtained from a woman of 80 years or more with COVID-19, enrolled during active disease. This CDR3 is CSARGTSGIFF. The CDR3 nucleotides are TGCAGTGCTAGGGGGACTAGCGGGATTTTCTTC.